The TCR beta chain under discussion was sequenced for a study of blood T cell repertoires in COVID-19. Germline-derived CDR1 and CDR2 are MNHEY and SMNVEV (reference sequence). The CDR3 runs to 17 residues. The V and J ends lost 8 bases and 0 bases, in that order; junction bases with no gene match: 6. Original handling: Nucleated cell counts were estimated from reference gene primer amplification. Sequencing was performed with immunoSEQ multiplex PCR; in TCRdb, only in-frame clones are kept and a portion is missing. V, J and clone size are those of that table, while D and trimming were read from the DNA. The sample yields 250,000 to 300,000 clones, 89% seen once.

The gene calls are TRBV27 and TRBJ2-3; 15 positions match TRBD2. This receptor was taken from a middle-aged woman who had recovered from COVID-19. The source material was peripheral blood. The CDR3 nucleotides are TGTGCCAGCCGACGCGGGACTAGCGGGAGGAGCACAGATACGCAGTATTTT. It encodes CASRRGTSGRSTDTQYF.